A selection of T cell receptor beta chains follows, all from one sample in a study of human CD4 T cells and Enterobacteriaceae. Here immunoSEQ multiplex PCR was the method, and the copy in TCRdb shows in-frame clones only, minus some. The data hold roughly 1,100 clones, with about 33% observed a single time. Sequencing was carried out using bacteria-reactive CD4+ T cells grown in culture. These TCRs come from a human donor in good health. The CDR3 runs from the conserved cysteine through the conserved F or W. A D gene is named only where the DNA matches it firmly. Expanded clones are given a class, and other clones once, few, many or no size at all.

J	V	size	D	DNA	CDR3
TRBJ2-3	TRBV7-3	medium-sized	NA	TGTGCCAGCAGCGATGGACCCGTGGCAGATACGCAGTATTTT	CASSDGPVADTQYF
TRBJ2-1	TRBV6-4	NA	TRBD2	TGTGCCAGCAGTGGGGCTAGCGGGGGCGAGCAGTTCTTC	CASSGASGGEQFF
TRBJ1-2	TRBV7-9	few	NA	TGTGCCAGCAGCTTGAACTTAGGGGATGGCTACACCTTC	CASSLNLGDGYTF
TRBJ2-7	TRBV28	NA	TRBD2	TGTGCCAGCAGTCCCCCGGGGGAAGTAGCGGGAATATACGAGCAGTACTTC	CASSPPGEVAGIYEQYF
TRBJ1-1	TRBV6-4	NA	NA	TGTGCCAGCAGTCGGGACCTGAACACTGAAGCTTTCTTT	CASSRDLNTEAFF
TRBJ1-6	TRBV28	few	TRBD1	TGTGCCAGCGCACCTCCCGGACAGGTACTTCGTAATTCACCCCTCCACTTT	CASAPPGQVLRNSPLHF
TRBJ2-5	TRBV7-9	few	NA	TGTGCCAGCAGCTTAGCCGGCAGGGCTGAGACCCAGTACTTC	CASSLAGRAETQYF
TRBJ2-7	TRBV30	medium-sized	NA	TGTGCCTGGGACGGGGGCTCCTACGAGCAGTACTTC	CAWDGGSYEQYF
TRBJ2-1	TRBV29-1	few	NA	TGCAGCGGGCTAGTAGCTGGCTACAATGAGCAGTTCTTC	CSGLVAGYNEQFF
TRBJ2-1	TRBV12-5	once	NA	TGTGCTAGTGGTTACGGGCAGAGTATGAACCTTGAGCAGTTCTTC	CASGYGQSMNLEQFF
TRBJ2-1	TRBV5-6	few	TRBD1	TGTGCCAGCAGCGAAGGGACAGGGAACAATGAGCAGTTCTTC	CASSEGTGNNEQFF
TRBJ2-5	TRBV27	few	NA	TGTGCCAGCAGTGGGTCATTGGGGTCCGAAGAGACCCAGTACTTC	CASSGSLGSEETQYF
TRBJ2-7	TRBV5-4	NA	NA	TGTGCCAGCAGCTTCGCGGCTGGCGGGAACACCTACGAGCAGTACTTC	CASSFAAGGNTYEQYF
TRBJ1-1	TRBV9	medium-sized	TRBD1	TGTGCCAGCAGCGTAGACCCAATGGACAGGGGAAACACTGAAGCTTTCTTT	CASSVDPMDRGNTEAFF
TRBJ2-1	TRBV7-2	once	TRBD2	TGTGCCAGCATGGCTAGCGGGTCCTACAATGAGCAGTTCTTC	CASMASGSYNEQFF
TRBJ2-2	TRBV6-6	NA	NA	TGTGCCAGCGGCAGCGCGAACACCGGGGAGCTGTTTTTT	CASGSANTGELFF
TRBJ2-7	TRBV10-2	NA	NA	TGCGCCAGCAGTGAGGACTCCTCGGATGAGCAGTACTTC	CASSEDSSDEQYF
TRBJ2-5	TRBV27	NA	NA	TGTGCCAGCAGTAGCCCCGGGACCGACCAAGAGACCCAGTACTTC	CASSSPGTDQETQYF
TRBJ2-1	TRBV2	medium-sized	NA	TGTGCCAGCAGTGAGCCGGGTTTTTCGGATGAGCAGTTCTTC	CASSEPGFSDEQFF
TRBJ2-1	TRBV5-4	NA	TRBD1	TGTGCCAGCAGCTTGGCAGGACAGGTTAACTACAATGAGCAGTTCTTC	CASSLAGQVNYNEQFF
TRBJ2-7	TRBV11-3	NA	TRBD1	TGTGCCAGCAGCTTAGGTTTAGGGACAGGGAACTCCTACGAGCAGTACTTC	CASSLGLGTGNSYEQYF
TRBJ2-7	TRBV6-5	NA	TRBD1	TGTGCCAGCAGGTCTGGACAGGGGGCGAAAGGAGAGCAGTACTTC	CASRSGQGAKGEQYF
TRBJ2-1	TRBV7-3	NA	TRBD2	TGTGCCAGCAGCTTAAGGCTAGCGGCTTACAATGAGCAGTTCTTC	CASSLRLAAYNEQFF
TRBJ2-3	TRBV5-1	NA	NA	TGCGCCAGCAGCTCTGGGCAGGCGGGAGATACGCAGTATTTT	CASSSGQAGDTQYF
TRBJ2-7	TRBV20-1	NA	NA	TGCAGTGCGAGGAACTCCTACGAGCAGTACTTC	CSARNSYEQYF
TRBJ2-6	TRBV5-1	NA	NA	TGCGCCAGCAGCCCACCCGGGACGCCAGCCTCTGGGGCCAACGTCCTGACTTTC	CASSPPGTPASGANVLTF
TRBJ1-1	TRBV10-1	NA	NA	TGCGCCAGCAGTGAGCCCCACTCAGGGCGGTCAGAAGCTTTCTTT	CASSEPHSGRSEAFF
TRBJ2-3	TRBV10-2	NA	TRBD2	TGCGCCACGACGGGACTAGCGAGCACAGATACGCAGTATTTT	CATTGLASTDTQYF
TRBJ1-1	TRBV4-2	few	NA	TGTGCCAGCAGCCAGTTCCAGGTTAACACTGAAGCTTTCTTT	CASSQFQVNTEAFF
TRBJ2-7	TRBV12-1	NA	NA	TGTTACGGTTCGGACTCCTGGAACGAGCAGTACTTC	CYGSDSWNEQYF
TRBJ2-2	TRBV6-4	NA	NA	TGTGCCAGCAGTGACTCCGGCCGCACCGGGGAGCTGTTTTTT	CASSDSGRTGELFF
TRBJ2-7	TRBV6-1	once	TRBD1	TGTGCCAGCAGTGAAGAGGAGGGGACAGGGGGCTACGAGCAGTACTTC	CASSEEEGTGGYEQYF
TRBJ1-1	TRBV19	NA	TRBD1	TGTGCCAGTAACCCCCGACAGGGGATAACTGAAGCTTTCTTT	CASNPRQGITEAFF
TRBJ2-1	TRBV19	medium-sized	NA	TGTGCCAGTACTCGGGTCAGAGAAGCCAATGAGCAGTTCTTC	CASTRVREANEQFF
TRBJ2-5	TRBV11-2	NA	NA	TGTGCCAGCAGCTTAGGTTGGGCCAATCAGGGGACCCAGTACTTC	CASSLGWANQGTQYF
TRBJ2-3	TRBV2	NA	NA	TGTGCCAGCAGTGACTGGAGGGCAGATACGCAGTATTTT	CASSDWRADTQYF
TRBJ1-1	TRBV6-1	large	TRBD1	TGTGCCAGCAGCCGGGACAGTCTGACGGGCACTGAAGCTTTCTTT	CASSRDSLTGTEAFF
TRBJ2-1	TRBV7-9	NA	NA	TGTGCCAGCAGCATTGGCGGGTTACGACTTTACAATGAGCAGTTCTTC	CASSIGGLRLYNEQFF
TRBJ2-1	TRBV2	few	NA	TGTGCCAGCAGTACCGGACAATACAATGAGCAGTTCTTC	CASSTGQYNEQFF
TRBJ1-2	TRBV7-9	NA	NA	TGTGCCAGCAGCTTAGTCGTAAACTATGGCTACACCTTC	CASSLVVNYGYTF
TRBJ2-5	TRBV27	NA	TRBD1	TGTGCCAGCAGTTTAGGGACAGCCAATTCGGAGACCCAGTACTTC	CASSLGTANSETQYF
TRBJ2-3	TRBV11-3	NA	NA	TGTGCCAGCAGCTTGCTCAAAGCCGGAGGCACAGATACGCAGTATTTT	CASSLLKAGGTDTQYF
TRBJ1-5	TRBV7-9	NA	NA	TGTGCCAGCAGCTTAAGTACAGGTGGTTTTCAGCCCCAGCATTTT	CASSLSTGGFQPQHF